This is a list of T cell receptor beta chains from one sample in a study of blood T cell repertoires in COVID-19. Assay used: immunoSEQ multiplex PCR; TCRdb lists only in-frame clones, some missing. This sample has more than 400,000 clones, with around 90% found just once. Sequences were obtained from PBMCs or T cells enriched from blood (not recorded which). These receptors originate from a man younger than 35 who had recovered from COVID-19. Each CDR3 is given with its conserved first and last residue. The D gene is left open where the match is weak. Size is stated for part of the rows, as once, few or many counts, or as a class when the clone is expanded.

V gene: TRBV7-9
D gene: NA
clone size: NA
J gene: TRBJ1-3
CDR3 protein: CASSPPGAGNTIYF
CDR3 DNA: TGTGCCAGCAGTCCACCAGGGGCTGGAAACACCATATATTTT

V gene: TRBV6-2/TRBV6-3
D gene: TRBD2
clone size: once
J gene: TRBJ2-1
CDR3 protein: CASSRLAGGHREQFF
CDR3 DNA: TGTGCCAGCAGTCGACTAGCGGGGGGGCATCGTGAGCAGTTCTTC

V gene: TRBV30
D gene: NA
clone size: NA
J gene: TRBJ1-3
CDR3 protein: CAWGGVLTIYF
CDR3 DNA: TGTGCCTGGGGCGGAGTGCTGACCATATATTTT

V gene: TRBV18
D gene: TRBD2
clone size: NA
J gene: TRBJ2-2
CDR3 protein: CASSPQGTSGGPNTGELFF
CDR3 DNA: TGTGCCAGCTCACCACAAGGGACTAGCGGGGGTCCTAACACCGGGGAGCTGTTTTTT

V gene: TRBV14
D gene: NA
clone size: NA
J gene: TRBJ1-6
CDR3 protein: CASSQVDNVRNSPLHF
CDR3 DNA: TGTGCCAGCAGCCAAGTAGACAACGTACGGAATTCACCCCTCCACTTT

V gene: TRBV2
D gene: TRBD1
clone size: NA
J gene: TRBJ2-7
CDR3 protein: CASSGSLGQGAQVAYEQYF
CDR3 DNA: TGTGCCAGCAGTGGATCTTTGGGACAGGGGGCGCAAGTGGCCTACGAGCAGTACTTC

V gene: TRBV3-1/TRBV3-2
D gene: NA
clone size: NA
J gene: TRBJ2-1
CDR3 protein: CASSRGGGNEQFF
CDR3 DNA: TGTGCCAGCAGCCGAGGGGGGGGCAATGAGCAGTTCTTC

V gene: TRBV19
D gene: NA
clone size: NA
J gene: TRBJ1-5
CDR3 protein: CASSKTTGLGNQPQHF
CDR3 DNA: TGTGCCAGTAGTAAGACTACAGGGTTGGGCAATCAGCCCCAGCATTTT

V gene: TRBV2
D gene: NA
clone size: NA
J gene: TRBJ1-1
CDR3 protein: CASSVGGMNTEAFF
CDR3 DNA: TGTGCCAGCAGTGTGGGGGGGATGAACACTGAAGCTTTCTTT

V gene: TRBV3-1/TRBV3-2
D gene: NA
clone size: NA
J gene: TRBJ1-5
CDR3 protein: CASSHTTGLQPQHF
CDR3 DNA: TGTGCCAGCAGCCATACCACAGGATTACAGCCCCAGCATTTT

V gene: TRBV27
D gene: TRBD2
clone size: NA
J gene: TRBJ2-3
CDR3 protein: CASSRIAGFTDTQYF
CDR3 DNA: TGTGCCAGCAGCAGGATAGCGGGATTCACAGATACGCAGTATTTT

V gene: TRBV12-1
D gene: NA
clone size: NA
J gene: TRBJ2-7
CDR3 protein: CASSHLPRLAEALRQYF
CDR3 DNA: TGTGCCAGCAGCCACTTGCCCCGCCTAGCGGAGGCTTTACGGCAGTACTTC

V gene: TRBV12-3/TRBV12-4
D gene: NA
clone size: NA
J gene: TRBJ1-2
CDR3 protein: CASSLGWGGYTF
CDR3 DNA: TGTGCCAGCAGTTTAGGGTGGGGCGGCTACACCTTC

V gene: TRBV5-8
D gene: NA
clone size: NA
J gene: TRBJ2-5
CDR3 protein: CASSLVLSFGTQYF
CDR3 DNA: TGTGCCAGCAGCTTGGTTCTATCGTTTGGGACCCAGTACTTC

V gene: TRBV30
D gene: NA
clone size: NA
J gene: TRBJ1-2
CDR3 protein: CAWREAAGYTF
CDR3 DNA: TGTGCCTGGAGGGAGGCGGCTGGCTACACCTTC

V gene: TRBV6-5
D gene: NA
clone size: NA
J gene: TRBJ2-3
CDR3 protein: CASSYADTDTQYF
CDR3 DNA: TGTGCCAGCAGTTACGCGGACACAGATACGCAGTATTTT

V gene: TRBV7-9
D gene: TRBD2
clone size: NA
J gene: TRBJ2-5
CDR3 protein: CASSSTGGSETQYF
CDR3 DNA: TGTGCCAGCAGCTCGACGGGAGGATCGGAGACCCAGTACTTC

V gene: TRBV6-1
D gene: NA
clone size: NA
J gene: TRBJ1-2
CDR3 protein: CASSEGRTTSGYTF
CDR3 DNA: TGTGCCAGCAGTGAAGGAAGGACAACGAGTGGCTACACCTTC

V gene: TRBV30
D gene: TRBD1
clone size: once
J gene: TRBJ1-6
CDR3 protein: CAWKGQGQSPLHF
CDR3 DNA: TGTGCCTGGAAGGGACAGGGTCAATCACCCCTCCACTTT

V gene: TRBV2
D gene: NA
clone size: NA
J gene: TRBJ2-7
CDR3 protein: CASRVRGHSYEQYF
CDR3 DNA: TGTGCCAGCCGTGTCAGAGGACACTCCTACGAGCAGTACTTC

V gene: TRBV12-5
D gene: NA
clone size: once
J gene: TRBJ1-5
CDR3 protein: CASGGHVSQPQHF
CDR3 DNA: TGTGCTAGTGGTGGCCATGTAAGTCAGCCCCAGCATTTT

V gene: TRBV4-2
D gene: NA
clone size: NA
J gene: TRBJ1-1
CDR3 protein: CASSQDPGFSEAFF
CDR3 DNA: TGTGCCAGCAGCCAAGATCCGGGGTTCAGCGAAGCTTTCTTT

V gene: TRBV27
D gene: NA
clone size: once
J gene: TRBJ1-1
CDR3 protein: CASSSSRAGNTEAFF
CDR3 DNA: TGTGCCAGCAGTTCCTCGCGGGCGGGCAACACTGAAGCTTTCTTT

V gene: TRBV4-1
D gene: NA
clone size: NA
J gene: TRBJ2-1
CDR3 protein: CASSQERGSLGEQFF
CDR3 DNA: TGCGCCAGCAGCCAAGAAAGAGGGTCTCTCGGTGAGCAGTTCTTC

V gene: TRBV12-3/TRBV12-4
D gene: NA
clone size: NA
J gene: TRBJ2-7
CDR3 protein: CASGGGRNEQYF
CDR3 DNA: TGTGCCAGCGGAGGAGGGCGCAACGAGCAGTACTTC

V gene: TRBV19
D gene: NA
clone size: NA
J gene: TRBJ1-2
CDR3 protein: CASSTGFIANYGYTF
CDR3 DNA: TGTGCCAGTAGTACAGGTTTTATCGCTAACTATGGCTACACCTTC

V gene: TRBV28
D gene: TRBD2
clone size: NA
J gene: TRBJ2-7
CDR3 protein: CASSFGGRSTEQYF
CDR3 DNA: TGTGCCAGCAGTTTTGGCGGGAGATCAACCGAGCAGTACTTC

V gene: TRBV3-1/TRBV3-2
D gene: TRBD1
clone size: NA
J gene: TRBJ1-1
CDR3 protein: CASSQADRVTTEAFF
CDR3 DNA: TGTGCCAGCAGCCAAGCTGACAGGGTAACTACTGAAGCTTTCTTT

V gene: TRBV7-8
D gene: TRBD1
clone size: NA
J gene: TRBJ2-1
CDR3 protein: CASSPYTGGASNEQFF
CDR3 DNA: TGTGCCAGCAGCCCCTACACAGGGGGCGCTTCCAATGAGCAGTTCTTC

V gene: TRBV4-1
D gene: TRBD2
clone size: NA
J gene: TRBJ2-1
CDR3 protein: CASSRQGLAVYNEQFF
CDR3 DNA: TGCGCCAGCAGCCGCCAGGGACTAGCGGTCTACAATGAGCAGTTCTTC

V gene: TRBV12-3/TRBV12-4
D gene: NA
clone size: NA
J gene: TRBJ1-5
CDR3 protein: CASSSVSNQPQHF
CDR3 DNA: TGTGCCAGCAGCTCGGTTAGCAATCAGCCCCAGCATTTT

V gene: TRBV19
D gene: NA
clone size: NA
J gene: TRBJ1-2
CDR3 protein: CASSNPGTNYGYTF
CDR3 DNA: TGTGCCAGTAGTAACCCGGGAACCAACTATGGCTACACCTTC

V gene: TRBV28
D gene: NA
clone size: once
J gene: TRBJ2-1
CDR3 protein: CASSSRSSYNEQFF
CDR3 DNA: TGTGCCAGCAGTTCCCGGAGCTCCTACAATGAGCAGTTCTTC

V gene: TRBV2
D gene: TRBD2
clone size: NA
J gene: TRBJ2-5
CDR3 protein: CASSSTSRAQYF
CDR3 DNA: TGTGCCAGCAGTTCGACTAGCAGGGCCCAGTACTTC

V gene: TRBV30
D gene: TRBD1
clone size: NA
J gene: TRBJ1-2
CDR3 protein: CAWSGRDRGNTF
CDR3 DNA: TGTGCCTGGAGTGGAAGGGACAGGGGCAACACCTTC

V gene: TRBV6-5
D gene: NA
clone size: few
J gene: TRBJ2-7
CDR3 protein: CASTSSRGPYEQYF
CDR3 DNA: TGTGCCAGCACATCGTCCAGGGGCCCCTACGAGCAGTACTTC

V gene: TRBV19
D gene: NA
clone size: once
J gene: TRBJ1-1
CDR3 protein: CASRTAAGAGEAFF
CDR3 DNA: TGTGCCAGTAGAACCGCGGCAGGGGCTGGTGAAGCTTTCTTT

V gene: TRBV15
D gene: TRBD1
clone size: NA
J gene: TRBJ1-2
CDR3 protein: CATSRDDRGGYGYTF
CDR3 DNA: TGTGCCACCAGCAGAGATGACAGGGGAGGCTATGGCTACACCTTC

V gene: TRBV30
D gene: NA
clone size: NA
J gene: TRBJ1-2
CDR3 protein: CAWSFPGGGYTF
CDR3 DNA: TGTGCCTGGAGTTTTCCTGGGGGCGGCTACACCTTC